Detailed here is one TCR beta chain. Its target is not known. This specimen belongs to a study of CD8+ T cells in alopecia areata. Study-wide results and caveats: Clonality exceeded that of normal scalp in lesional scalp, most notably in alopecia totalis/universalis.

Once RNA had been extracted, it was reverse transcribed into cDNA to act as the sequencing template. Produced via immunoSEQ multiplex PCR; TCRdb's table is partial and in-frame only. Of over 150,000 clones detected, about 61% appear once; the ten largest clones hold approximately 4.9%. Specimen: CD8+ T cells sorted from blood. The receptor was derived from a human donor in good health.

The CDR3 DNA follows: TGTGCCAGCACTCGCTACAGGGGAAAGTATTCGAACACTGAAGCTTTCTTT. Protein: CASTRYRGKYSNTEAFF. The V call is TRBV6-9, the J call TRBJ1-1, with 7 positions matching TRBD1. The CDR3 sequence is 17 residues long. Trimming removed 7 bases from V and 1 base from J; junction bases left unmatched: 15. Germline V gives CDR1 MNHGY, CDR2 SVAAGI.